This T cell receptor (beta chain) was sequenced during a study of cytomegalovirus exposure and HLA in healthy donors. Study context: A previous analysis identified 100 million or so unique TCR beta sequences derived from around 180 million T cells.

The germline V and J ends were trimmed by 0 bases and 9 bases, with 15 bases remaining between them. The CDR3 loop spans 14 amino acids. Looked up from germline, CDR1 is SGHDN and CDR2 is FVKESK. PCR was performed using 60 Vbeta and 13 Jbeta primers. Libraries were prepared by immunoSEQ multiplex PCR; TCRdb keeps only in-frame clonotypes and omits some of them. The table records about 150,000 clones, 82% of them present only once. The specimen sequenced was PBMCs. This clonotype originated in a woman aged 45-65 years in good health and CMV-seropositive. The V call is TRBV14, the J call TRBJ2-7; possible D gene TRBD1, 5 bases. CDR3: CASSQDSSRVAQYF. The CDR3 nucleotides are TGTGCCAGCAGCCAAGATAGTAGCAGGGTCGCGCAGTACTTC.